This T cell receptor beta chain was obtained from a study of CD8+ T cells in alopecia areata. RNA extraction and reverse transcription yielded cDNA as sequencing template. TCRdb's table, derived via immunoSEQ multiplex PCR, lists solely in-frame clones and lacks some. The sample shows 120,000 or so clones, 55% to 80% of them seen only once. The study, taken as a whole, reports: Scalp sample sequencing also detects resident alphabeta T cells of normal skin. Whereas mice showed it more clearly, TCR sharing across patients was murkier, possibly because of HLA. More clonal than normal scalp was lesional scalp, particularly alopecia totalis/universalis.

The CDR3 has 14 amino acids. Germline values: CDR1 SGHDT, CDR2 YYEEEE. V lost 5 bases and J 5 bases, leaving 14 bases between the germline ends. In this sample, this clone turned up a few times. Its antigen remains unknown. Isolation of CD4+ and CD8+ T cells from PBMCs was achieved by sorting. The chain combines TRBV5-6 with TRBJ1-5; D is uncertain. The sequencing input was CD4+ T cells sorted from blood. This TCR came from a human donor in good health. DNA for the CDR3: TGTGCCAGCAGTTCTGCCCAGAGTTATCAGCCCCAGCATTTT. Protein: CASSSAQSYQPQHF.